Each of the 23 T cell receptor beta chains below was sequenced from the same sample in a study of Ad26.COV2.S vaccination and SARS-CoV-2 variants. The treatment was: about 20 received Ad26.COV2.S at low or high dose, single or two shots; roughly 5 received placebo; per-sample allocation not given. Sample collection was performed on day 63 after the first vaccine or placebo injection. The assay was immunoSEQ multiplex PCR, and TCRdb's table has in-frame clones only and misses some. The sample lists 350,000 to 500,000 clones, roughly 88% occurring once. This specimen consisted of peripheral blood, obtained in a trial of Ad26.COV2.S vaccine versus placebo. These receptors were taken from a person aged 18-65 years who received the Ad26.COV2.S COVID-19 vaccine or a placebo.

A few counts support this clone. The V and J genes are TRBV11-2 and TRBJ1-2; D is uncertain. Trimming took off 5 bases at V and 6 bases at J, with 19 bases between the two ends. The CDR3 is 15 amino acids. Germline V gives CDR1 SGHAT, CDR2 FQNNGV. This CDR3 is CASSRLTKGADGYTF. CDR3 nucleotides: TGTGCCAGCAGCCGACTAACCAAAGGTGCGGATGGCTACACCTTC.

The V call is TRBV5-1, the J call TRBJ2-1, with D possibly matching TRBD1 (6 bases). Trimming removed 0 bases at V and 4 bases at J, with 11 bases between. The CDR3 spans 15 residues. Germline loops: CDR1 SGHRS, CDR2 YFSETQ. The CDR3, as DNA: TGCGCCAGCAGCTTGGCAGGGGCGGATTACAATGAGCAGTTCTTC. It specifies CASSLAGADYNEQFF.

This rearrangement joins TRBV21-1 to TRBJ2-3; TRBD1, the D gene given by the table, was not confirmed from the DNA. TRBV21-1 corresponds to a pseudogene. The CDR3 spans 15 residues. The CDR3 here is CASSKEPGGTDTQYF. DNA for the CDR3: TGTGCCAGCAGCAAAGAGCCAGGGGGCACAGATACGCAGTATTTT.

The chain recombines TRBV2 with TRBJ1-2; D possibly corresponds to TRBD1 (5 bases). Per germline, CDR1 SNHLY and CDR2 FYNNEI. The CDR3 totals 13 residues. Trimming took 3 bases from V and 6 from J, leaving 11 bases between them. The CDR3 is CASSEGEQNGYTF. For the CDR3, the DNA is TGTGCCAGCAGTGAGGGGGAACAGAATGGCTACACCTTC. The full variable domain, with the rest looked up from reference TRBV2 and TRBJ1-2, is EPEVTQTPSHQVTQMGQEVILRCVPISNHLYFYWYRQILGQKVEFLVSFYNNEISEKSEIFDDQFSVERPDGSNFTLKIRSTKLEDSAMYFCASSEGEQNGYTFGSGTRLTVV.

The chain carries TRBV19 and TRBJ2-3; D is unresolved. The V end lost 5 bases, the J end lost 4 bases, and 7 bases lay between the germline ends. CDR3 length: 12 residues. Germline lookup yields CDR1 LNHDA and CDR2 SQIVND (reference sequence). The CDR3 region is CASSFQADTQYF. The CDR3 DNA is TGTGCCAGTAGTTTTCAAGCAGATACGCAGTATTTT.

The chain joins TRBV3-1 (or the pseudogene TRBV3-2) to TRBJ2-5, with TRBD2 matching 11 bases. The CDR3 runs 16 residues. The V and J ends lost 4 bases and 2 bases, in that order; junction bases with no gene match: 6. In germline, CDR1 is LGHDT, CDR2 YNNKEL (reference sequence). The DNA for the CDR3 is TGTGCCAGCAGCCCTCTAGCGGGGGGACTGCAAGAGACCCAGTACTTC. Residues: CASSPLAGGLQETQYF.

This rearrangement joins TRBV20-1 to TRBJ1-2; D is unclear. The ends were cut back, 3 bases at V and 2 bases at J, with 13 bases in the middle. Germline-derived CDR1 and CDR2 are DFQATT and SNEGSKA (reference sequence). The CDR3 is 14 residues long. CDR3 region: CSASWFGQNYGYTF. The CDR3 region has the DNA TGCAGTGCTAGTTGGTTCGGGCAGAACTATGGCTACACCTTC.

The gene calls are TRBV3-1 (or the pseudogene TRBV3-2) and TRBJ1-3, with D tentatively TRBD1 (5 bases). The V end lost 0 bases, the J end lost 4 bases, and 10 bases lay between the germline ends. The V gene's germline CDR1 is LGHDT and CDR2 YNNKEL (reference sequence). The CDR3 has 15 amino acids. The CDR3: CASSQEGRGGNTIYF. The CDR3 DNA is TGTGCCAGCAGCCAAGAGGGGCGGGGGGGAAACACCATATATTTT.

V usage is TRBV28 and J usage is TRBJ2-3; 12 positions agree with TRBD2. The CDR3 consists of 15 residues. Trimming removed 3 bases from V and 4 bases from J; junction bases left unmatched: 2. Germline V CDR1 and CDR2: MDHEN, SYDVKM. The CDR3: CASSLWTSGADTQYF. In nucleotides, the CDR3 is TGTGCCAGCAGTTTGTGGACTAGCGGGGCAGATACGCAGTATTTT.

The genes are TRBV19 and TRBJ2-7; 9 positions agree with TRBD1. Looked up from germline, CDR1 is LNHDA and CDR2 is SQIVND (reference sequence). Trimming cost V 3 bases and J 1 base; bases outside gene matches: 4. CDR3 length: 15 amino acids. CDR3 coding DNA: TGTGCCAGTAGTATTCGGGACAGGGTATCCTACGAGCAGTACTTC. Translation: CASSIRDRVSYEQYF.

This chain uses TRBV28 with TRBJ2-7; possibly TRBD1 for D (6 bases). The V end lost 6 bases, the J end lost 3 bases, and 18 bases lay between the germline ends. This CDR3 spans 15 amino acids. In germline, CDR1 is MDHEN, CDR2 SYDVKM. The CDR3 DNA reads as TGTGCCAGCAGCCTCACAGGGCCGGGCCTCTACGAGCAGTACTTC. The encoded protein is CASSLTGPGLYEQYF.

The chain couples TRBV10-3 to TRBJ2-3; D might be TRBD2 (7 bases). Per germline, CDR1 ENHRY and CDR2 SYGVKD. V lost 0 bases and J lost 2, with 15 bases in between. This CDR3 is 17 amino acids long. DNA for the CDR3: TGTGCCATCAGTGAGTCTGGGAGGGGGACTTCCACAGATACGCAGTATTTT. Its protein product is CAISESGRGTSTDTQYF.

The chain uses TRBV12-3 or TRBV12-4 and TRBJ2-5; D call uncertain. V was cut by 1 base and J by 7 bases, with 7 bases left in between. This CDR3 contains 12 residues. For the CDR3, the DNA is TGTGCCAGCAGTTTAGAGCCTGGGACCCAGTACTTC. Protein: CASSLEPGTQYF.

The rearrangement links TRBV27 to TRBJ2-7, with D perhaps matching TRBD2 (5 bases). The germline V gene has CDR1 MNHEY and CDR2 SMNVEV (reference sequence). Trimming removed 2 bases from V and 4 bases from J, with 15 bases in between. This CDR3 has 15 amino acids. In nucleotides, the CDR3 is TGTGCCAGCAGTTTACGCCCTTTTAGCGAGTACGAGCAGTACTTC. This translates into CASSLRPFSEYEQYF.

V usage is TRBV27 and J usage is TRBJ2-3; 9 positions agree with TRBD1. V was pared by 4 bases and J by 4 bases, with 12 bases of the junction left unmatched. Germline assignment: CDR1 MNHEY and CDR2 SMNVEV (reference sequence). The CDR3 consists of 17 residues. CDR3: CASSSGTGNREADTQYF. In nucleotides, the CDR3 is TGTGCCAGCAGTTCTGGGACAGGGAATAGGGAAGCAGATACGCAGTATTTT.

V is TRBV6-2 or TRBV6-3 and J is TRBJ2-3; 7 nucleotides agree with TRBD1. Germline CDR1 and CDR2: MNHEY and SVGEGT. The CDR3 runs to 16 residues. J gave up 0 bases and V 2 bases, and 5 bases lay outside the gene matches. The CDR3 coding sequence is TGTGCCAGCAGTTACGGTGGGACAGCCAGCACAGATACGCAGTATTTT. Protein product: CASSYGGTASTDTQYF.

This sequence joins TRBV19 and TRBJ1-6; D possibly corresponds to TRBD1 (5 bases). The CDR3 has 15 amino acids. V was shortened by 3 bases and J by 6 bases, with 12 bases between the two germline ends. Germline loops: CDR1 LNHDA, CDR2 SQIVND (reference sequence). CDR3 loop: CASSMVTEFNSPLHF. CDR3 bases: TGTGCCAGTAGTATGGTGACAGAGTTTAATTCACCCCTCCACTTT.

This chain uses TRBV7-9 with TRBJ2-6, with TRBD2 identical over 7 bases. CDR3 length equals 16 residues. CDR1 and CDR2 (germline): SEHNR, FQNEAQ (reference sequence). Germline trimming cut 5 bases from V and 0 bases from J; bases unmatched to any gene: 4. CDR3 DNA: TGTGCCAGCAGCCCGTCGGGGGGCTCTGGGGCCAACGTCCTGACTTTC. Its protein is CASSPSGGSGANVLTF.

In nucleotides, the CDR3 is TGTGCCAGTAGTCCCCGAGCGGGGGGGCAGACAGATACGCAGTATTTT. Protein: CASSPRAGGQTDTQYF. The gene calls are TRBV19 and TRBJ2-3; 10 bases are a match to TRBD2. This CDR3 comprises 16 residues. Germline values: CDR1 LNHDA, CDR2 SQIVND (reference sequence). J lost 3 bases, V lost 5 bases, and 8 bases had no gene match.

V is TRBV18 and J is TRBJ2-7, with D possibly TRBD1 on 6 matching bases. The V end lost 2 bases, the J end lost 9 bases, and 8 bases lay between the germline ends. The CDR3 runs 11 residues. In germline, CDR1 is KGHSH, CDR2 LQKENI. CDR3 DNA: TGTGCCAGCTCACCAGACAGGTCGCAGTACTTC. Amino acids: CASSPDRSQYF. The full variable domain, its missing parts supplied by reference TRBV18 and TRBJ2-7, is NAGVMQNPRHLVRRRGQEARLRCSPMKGHSHVYWYRQLPEEGLKFMVYLQKENIIDESGMPKERFSAEFPKEGPSILRIQQVVRGDSAAYFCASSPDRSQYFGPGTRLTVT.

Points on this clone: One junction end disagrees with the germline gene, perhaps due to a read error. This chain joins TRBV7-7 and TRBJ2-7; 8 nucleotides agree with TRBD1. CDR1 and CDR2 from the germline V gene are SSHAT and FNYEAQ (reference sequence). The CDR3 loop spans 14 amino acids. The CDR3 loop is CASSVGQGDYEQYF. The DNA for the CDR3 is TGTGCTAGCAGCGTAGGACAGGGCGACTACGAGCAGTACTTC.

The J gene is TRBJ2-3, the V gene TRBV4-3, with D hard to call. The germline gives CDR1 LGHNA, CDR2 YSLEER. CDR3 size: 14 residues. V was cut by 0 bases and J by 7 bases, with 11 bases left in between. CDR3 coding DNA: TGCGCCAGCAGCCAAGAATCAGCCTCTTATACGCAGTATTTT. Protein sequence: CASSQESASYTQYF.

As for this clone: An end of the junction does not agree with germline; a read error may underlie this. The chain couples TRBV5-3 to TRBJ2-7; TRBD2 matches 11 bases. TRBV5-3 is an ORF; its function is uncertain. The CDR3 is 13 amino acids. This chain's CDR3 is CARSLFLAGGESF. The DNA for the CDR3 is TGTGCCAGAAGCCTATTCCTAGCGGGGGGCGAAAGCTTC.